The 22 T cell receptor beta chains in this list originate from one sample, sequenced in a study of cytomegalovirus exposure and HLA in healthy donors. Assay used: immunoSEQ multiplex PCR; TCRdb lists only in-frame clones, some missing. The table records around 150,000 clones, around four fifths of them present only once. Source material: PBMCs. All receptors come from a man aged 25 to 45 in good health and CMV-seropositive.

This rearrangement joins TRBV7-6 to TRBJ1-6; D call uncertain. Trimming took off 1 base at V and 6 bases at J, with 10 bases between the two ends. CDR1 is SGHVS and CDR2 is FNYEAQ in the germline V gene. The CDR3 sequence is 15 residues long. The CDR3: CASSLVEPPNSPLHF. The CDR3, as DNA: TGTGCCAGCAGCTTAGTGGAGCCGCCTAATTCACCCCTCCACTTT.

This chain links TRBV5-1 with TRBJ2-1, with D possibly being TRBD1 (5 bases). The CDR3 length is 13 residues. Germline V gives CDR1 SGHRS, CDR2 YFSETQ. V dropped 4 bases and J dropped 6 bases, with 11 bases sitting between them. CDR3 sequence: CASSLDNFNEQFF. The CDR3 nucleotides read TGCGCCAGCAGCCTGGACAATTTCAATGAGCAGTTCTTC.

The chain has TRBV10-1 and TRBJ2-7; 10 nucleotides agree with TRBD1. This CDR3 spans 14 amino acids. V shed 8 bases and J 6 bases; nucleotides not matched to a gene: 10. Germline CDR1 is WNHNN and CDR2 is SYGVQD (reference sequence). The CDR3 is CASFLRTGGGEQYF. CDR3 DNA sequence: TGCGCCAGCTTCCTCAGGACAGGGGGGGGCGAGCAGTACTTC.

The chain uses TRBV4-3 and TRBJ2-6; tentative D call: TRBD2 (6 bases). The ends were cut back, 0 bases at V and 3 bases at J, with 12 bases in the middle. Germline lookup yields CDR1 LGHNA and CDR2 YSLEER. CDR3 length: 17 amino acids. The CDR3 reads CASSQDFGGLGANVLTF. The DNA for the CDR3 is TGCGCCAGCAGCCAAGATTTCGGAGGGCTTGGGGCCAACGTCCTGACTTTC.

The V call is TRBV7-2, the J call TRBJ2-7, with D unclear. Trimming shortened V by 2 bases and J by 6 bases, and 8 bases separated the two germline ends. The germline V gene encodes CDR1 SGHTA and CDR2 FQGNSA. The CDR3 is 12 amino acids. CDR3 sequence reads: CASSLSFTEQYF. The DNA of the CDR3 is TGTGCCAGCAGCTTAAGCTTTACCGAGCAGTACTTC. The full variable domain, in which reference TRBV7-2 and TRBJ2-7 provide the parts outside the CDR3, is GAGVSQSPSNKVTEKGKDVELRCDPISGHTALYWYRQSLGQGLEFLIYFQGNSAPDKSGLPSDRFSAERTGGSVSTLTIQRTQQEDSAVYLCASSLSFTEQYFGPGTRLTVT.

The chain links TRBV5-1 to TRBJ1-5, with 8 bases aligning to TRBD1. V lost 0 bases and J lost 6; bases outside the gene matches: 5. The germline gives CDR1 SGHRS, CDR2 YFSETQ. This CDR3 spans 15 amino acids. The CDR3 DNA follows: TGCGCCAGCAGCTTGGATCACAGGGGGGGTCAGCCCCAGCATTTT. Translated, it gives CASSLDHRGGQPQHF.

The rearrangement joins TRBV9 to TRBJ2-1, with 7 positions matching TRBD2. Germline lookup yields CDR1 SGDLS and CDR2 YYNGEE. The V gene end was trimmed by 4 bases and the J gene end by 4 bases; junction bases not matched to a gene: 8. There are 15 residues in the CDR3. The CDR3 region has the DNA TGTGCCAGCAGCCAAGGGAGGGATGAGTACAATGAGCAGTTCTTC. It encodes CASSQGRDEYNEQFF.

This clone was observed a few times. The chain carries TRBV19 and TRBJ2-2; D may be TRBD2 (5 bases). Germline assignment: CDR1 LNHDA and CDR2 SQIVND (reference sequence). The CDR3 covers 15 residues. V was pared by 3 bases and J by 4 bases, with 12 bases between. The CDR3 DNA follows: TGTGCCAGTAGTATCTCGAGGGTGGTCACCGGGGAGCTGTTTTTT. Protein: CASSISRVVTGELFF.

CDR3 sequence: CASSVNEQFF. The CDR3 nucleotides are TGTGCCAGCAGTGTAAATGAGCAGTTCTTC. The V call is TRBV6-1, the J call TRBJ2-1; D remains unclear. Deletions cut 4 bases from V and 7 bases from J, with 2 bases between. Looked up from germline, CDR1 is MNHNS and CDR2 is SASEGT. The CDR3 consists of 10 residues.

This sequence joins TRBV7-2 and TRBJ1-5; D gene unclear. The CDR3 has 15 amino acids. V gave up 5 bases and J gave up 4 bases, with 15 bases separating them. Germline values: CDR1 SGHTA, CDR2 FQGNSA. The CDR3 DNA reads as TGTGCCAGCAGCCCCTGGGCTCACAATAATCAGCCCCAGCATTTT. This encodes CASSPWAHNNQPQHF. Filled out from reference TRBV7-2 and TRBJ1-5, the complete variable domain reads GAGVSQSPSNKVTEKGKDVELRCDPISGHTALYWYRQSLGQGLEFLIYFQGNSAPDKSGLPSDRFSAERTGGSVSTLTIQRTQQEDSAVYLCASSPWAHNNQPQHFGDGTRLSIL.

This sequence joins TRBV20-1 and TRBJ1-2; the D is unclear. V lost 7 bases and J 7 bases, leaving 7 bases between the germline ends. CDR1 DFQATT and CDR2 SNEGSKA come from the germline V gene (reference sequence). The CDR3 spans 9 residues. As DNA, the CDR3 is TGCAGTGGTCCGTTTGGCTACACCTTC. Residues: CSGPFGYTF.

The rearrangement uses TRBV5-1 and TRBJ2-2, with 7 bases fitting TRBD1. The J segment lost 4 bases and the V segment lost 0 bases, leaving 9 bases of the junction unmatched. This CDR3 region has 17 residues. Germline CDR1 and CDR2: SGHRS and YFSETQ. The CDR3 nucleotides read TGCGCCAGCAGCTTGGGAGGGGGCTCTTCCCGCACCGGGGAGCTGTTTTTT. It specifies CASSLGGGSSRTGELFF. Full variable domain (outside the CDR3, taken from reference TRBV5-1 and TRBJ2-2): KAGVTQTPRYLIKTRGQQVTLSCSPISGHRSVSWYQQTPGQGLQFLFEYFSETQRNKGNFPGRFSGRQFSNSRSEMNVSTLELGDSALYLCASSLGGGSSRTGELFFGEGSRLTVL.

The rearrangement uses TRBV7-3 and TRBJ1-1; a possible D gene is TRBD1 (6 bases). The CDR3 contains 15 residues. Trimming shortened V by 4 bases and J by 1 base, and 13 bases separated the two germline ends. CDR1 SGHTA and CDR2 FQGTGA come from the germline V gene. DNA of the CDR3: TGTGCCAGCAGCTCAATTCAGGGGAGGAACACTGAAGCTTTCTTT. It codes for CASSSIQGRNTEAFF.

This rearrangement joins TRBV4-2 to TRBJ2-1; 13 bases are a match to TRBD2. The V segment lost 0 bases and the J segment 7 bases; nucleotides outside the gene matches: 6. The germline CDR1 and CDR2 sequences are LGHNA and YNFKEQ. This CDR3 comprises 17 residues. CDR3 region: CASSQENRLAGGNEQFF. CDR3 nucleotides: TGTGCCAGCAGCCAAGAGAATCGACTAGCGGGGGGAAATGAGCAGTTCTTC.

This chain joins TRBV9 and TRBJ2-1, with a possible D match to TRBD1 (6 bases). This CDR3 contains 14 residues. With 3 bases removed from V and 8 bases from J, the gap between germline ends came to 15 bases. CDR1 is SGDLS, CDR2 YYNGEE, per germline. The DNA of the CDR3 is TGTGCCAGCAGCGCCAGGGGCCTCTTCCATGAGCAGTTCTTC. It translates to CASSARGLFHEQFF. The full variable domain, in which reference TRBV9 and TRBJ2-1 provide the parts outside the CDR3, is DSGVTQTPKHLITATGQRVTLRCSPRSGDLSVYWYQQSLDQGLQFLIQYYNGEERAKGNILERFSAQQFPDLHSELNLSSLELGDSALYFCASSARGLFHEQFFGPGTRLTVL.

This chain joins TRBV7-2 and TRBJ2-7; possibly TRBD1 for D (5 bases). Germline lookup yields CDR1 SGHTA and CDR2 FQGNSA. Trimming shortened V by 5 bases and J by 2 bases, and 10 bases separated the two germline ends. This CDR3 spans 13 amino acids. Here the CDR3 DNA reads TGTGCCAGCAGCCAGGGCAGGGCCTACGAGCAGTACTTC. Amino acids: CASSQGRAYEQYF.

The gene calls are TRBV4-3 and TRBJ1-2; maybe TRBD1 (5 bases). Trimming stripped 1 base from V and 5 bases from J, with 14 bases between. This CDR3 has 15 amino acids. CDR1 is LGHNA and CDR2 is YSLEER in the germline V gene. Here the CDR3 reads CASSQAEDTLYGYTF. The CDR3 DNA follows: TGCGCCAGCAGCCAAGCCGAGGACACACTATATGGCTACACCTTC.

V and J are TRBV7-8 and TRBJ2-7, with a tentative D call TRBD1 (5 bases). The CDR3 sequence is 14 residues long. Germline lookup yields CDR1 SGHVS and CDR2 FQNEAQ. Trimming cost V 2 bases and J 3 bases, with 11 bases left between them. The CDR3 coding sequence is TGTGCCAGCAGCTTAAGAAGCAGGGACTACGAGCAGTACTTC. Its protein product is CASSLRSRDYEQYF. Drawing the rest from reference TRBV7-8 and TRBJ2-7, the complete variable domain is GAGVSQSPRYKVAKRGQDVALRCDPISGHVSLFWYQQALGQGPEFLTYFQNEAQLDKSGLPSDRFFAERPEGSVSTLKIQRTQQEDSAVYLCASSLRSRDYEQYFGPGTRLTVT.

A few counts support this clone. CDR3 sequence: CASSRDTNTGELFF. CDR3 coding DNA: TGTGCCAGCAGCCGGGACACAAACACCGGGGAGCTGTTTTTT. The rearrangement uses TRBV25-1 and TRBJ2-2; the D gene is possibly TRBD1 (6 bases). The V gene lost 6 bases and the J gene lost 2 bases, with 10 bases spanning the gap. The CDR3 consists of 14 residues. Per the germline V gene, CDR1 is MGHDK and CDR2 is SYGVNS.

This chain uses TRBV27 with TRBJ2-2; TRBD1 aligns across 8 bases. CDR1 MNHEY and CDR2 SMNVEV come from the germline V gene (reference sequence). CDR3 length: 16 residues. After removal of 5 bases from V and 6 bases from J, the junction contained 11 bases not matched to a gene. The CDR3 loop is CASSVPRTGFAGELFF. In DNA, the CDR3 is TGTGCCAGCAGTGTACCCCGGACAGGGTTTGCCGGGGAGCTGTTTTTT.

The chain links TRBV4-3 to TRBJ2-7; possible D gene TRBD1, 6 bases. V lost 3 bases and J 6 bases, leaving 12 bases between the germline ends. The V gene's germline CDR1 is LGHNA and CDR2 YSLEER. The CDR3 loop spans 13 amino acids. CDR3 in DNA: TGCGCCAGCAGCCATCTCCAGGGGCCCGAGCAGTACTTC. It translates to CASSHLQGPEQYF.

The rearrangement uses TRBV10-3 and TRBJ2-7; tentative D call: TRBD1 (6 bases). V lost 2 bases and J 2 bases, leaving 10 bases between the germline ends. The CDR3 length is 14 residues. The germline V gene encodes CDR1 ENHRY and CDR2 SYGVKD. This CDR3 reads CAISEAGEPYEQYF. The CDR3 DNA is TGTGCCATCAGTGAGGCAGGGGAACCCTACGAGCAGTACTTC.